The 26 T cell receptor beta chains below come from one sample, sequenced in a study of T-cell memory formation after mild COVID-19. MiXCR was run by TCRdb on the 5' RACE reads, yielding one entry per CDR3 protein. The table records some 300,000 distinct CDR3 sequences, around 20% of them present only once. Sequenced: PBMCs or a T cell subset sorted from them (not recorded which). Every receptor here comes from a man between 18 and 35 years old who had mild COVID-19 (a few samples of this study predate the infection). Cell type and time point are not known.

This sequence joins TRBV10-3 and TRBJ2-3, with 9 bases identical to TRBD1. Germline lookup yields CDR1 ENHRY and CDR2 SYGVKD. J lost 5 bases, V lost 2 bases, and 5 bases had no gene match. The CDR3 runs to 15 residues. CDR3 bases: TGTGCCATCAGTGAGAGGGGACAGGGCGTAGATACGCAGTATTTT. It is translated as CAISERGQGVDTQYF.

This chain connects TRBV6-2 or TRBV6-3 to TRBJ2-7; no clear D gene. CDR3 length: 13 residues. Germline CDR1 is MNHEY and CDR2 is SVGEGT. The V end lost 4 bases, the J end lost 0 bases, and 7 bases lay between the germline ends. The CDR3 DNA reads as TGTGCCAGCAGTTCCACGGCCTCCTACGAGCAGTACGTC. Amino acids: CASSSTASYEQYV.

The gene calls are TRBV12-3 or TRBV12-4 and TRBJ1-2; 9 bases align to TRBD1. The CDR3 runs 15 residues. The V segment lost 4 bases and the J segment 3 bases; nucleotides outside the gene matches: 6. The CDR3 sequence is CASSSWTGADYGYTF. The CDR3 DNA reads TGTGCCAGCAGTTCTTGGACAGGGGCGGACTATGGCTACACCTTC.

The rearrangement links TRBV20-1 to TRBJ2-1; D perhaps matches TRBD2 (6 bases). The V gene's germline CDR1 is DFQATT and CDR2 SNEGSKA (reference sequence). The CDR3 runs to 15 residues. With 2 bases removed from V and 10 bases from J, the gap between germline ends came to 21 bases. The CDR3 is CSARRGTGGRREQFF. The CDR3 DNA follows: TGCAGTGCTAGACGTGGGACTGGGGGGAGGCGCGAGCAGTTCTTC.

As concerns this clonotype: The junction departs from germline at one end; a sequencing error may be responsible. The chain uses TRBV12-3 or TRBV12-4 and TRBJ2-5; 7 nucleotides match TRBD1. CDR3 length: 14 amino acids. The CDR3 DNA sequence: TGTGCCAGCAGACTCCTAGGGGGCAAAGAGACCAAGTACTTC. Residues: CASRLLGGKETKYF.

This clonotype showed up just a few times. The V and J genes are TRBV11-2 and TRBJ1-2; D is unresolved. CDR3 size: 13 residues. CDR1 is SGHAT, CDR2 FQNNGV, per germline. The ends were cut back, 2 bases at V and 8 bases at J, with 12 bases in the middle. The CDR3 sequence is CASSLSASRGYTF. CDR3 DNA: TGTGCCAGCAGCTTATCAGCCTCCCGGGGCTACACCTTC. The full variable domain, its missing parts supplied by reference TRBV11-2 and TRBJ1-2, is EAGVAQSPRYKIIEKRQSVAFWCNPISGHATLYWYQQILGQGPKLLIQFQNNGVVDDSQLPKDRFSAERLKGVDSTLKIQPAKLEDSAVYLCASSLSASRGYTFGSGTRLTVV.

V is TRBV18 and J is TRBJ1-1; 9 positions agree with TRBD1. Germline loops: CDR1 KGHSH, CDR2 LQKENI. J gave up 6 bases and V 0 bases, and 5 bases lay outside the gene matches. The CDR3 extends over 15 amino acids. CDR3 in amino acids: CASSPPDRGLAEAFF. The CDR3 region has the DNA TGTGCCAGCTCACCACCGGACAGGGGCTTGGCTGAAGCTTTCTTT.

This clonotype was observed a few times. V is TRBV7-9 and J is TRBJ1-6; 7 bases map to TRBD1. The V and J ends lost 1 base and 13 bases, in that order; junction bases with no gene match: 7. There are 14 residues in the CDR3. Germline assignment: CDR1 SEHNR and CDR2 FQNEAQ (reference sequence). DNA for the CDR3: TGTGCCAGCAGCTTAGACAGGGGTTTCCCCCCCCTCCACTTT. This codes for CASSLDRGFPPLHF. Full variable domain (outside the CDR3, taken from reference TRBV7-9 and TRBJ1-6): DTGVSQNPRHKITKRGQNVTFRCDPISEHNRLYWYRQTLGQGPEFLTYFQNEAQLEKSRLLSDRFSAERPKGSFSTLEIQRTEQGDSAMYLCASSLDRGFPPLHFGNGTRLTVT.

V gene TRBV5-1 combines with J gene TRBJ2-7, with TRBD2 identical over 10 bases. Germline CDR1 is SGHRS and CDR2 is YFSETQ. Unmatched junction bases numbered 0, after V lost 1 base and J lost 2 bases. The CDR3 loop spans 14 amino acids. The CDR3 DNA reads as TGCGCCAGCAGCTTGAGCGGGGGGGCCTACGAGCAGTACTTC. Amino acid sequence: CASSLSGGAYEQYF.

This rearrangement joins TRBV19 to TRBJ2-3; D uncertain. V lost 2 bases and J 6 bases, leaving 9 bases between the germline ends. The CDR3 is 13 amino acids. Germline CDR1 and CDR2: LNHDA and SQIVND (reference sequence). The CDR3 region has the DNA TGTGCCAGTAGTATATTTTTTTCTGATACGCAGTATTTT. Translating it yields CASSIFFSDTQYF.

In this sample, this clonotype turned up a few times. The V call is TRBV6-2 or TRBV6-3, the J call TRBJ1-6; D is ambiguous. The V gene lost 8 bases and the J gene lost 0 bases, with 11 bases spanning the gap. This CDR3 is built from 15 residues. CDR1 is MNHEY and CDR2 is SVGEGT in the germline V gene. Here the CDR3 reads CASVTPSSYNSPLHF. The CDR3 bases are TGTGCCAGCGTTACGCCGAGCTCCTATAATTCACCCCTCCACTTT.

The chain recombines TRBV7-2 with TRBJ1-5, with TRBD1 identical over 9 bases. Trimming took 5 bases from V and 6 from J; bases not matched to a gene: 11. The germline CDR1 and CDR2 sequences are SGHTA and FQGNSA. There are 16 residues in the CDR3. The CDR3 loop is CASSPGSGQGFQPQHF. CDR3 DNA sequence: TGTGCCAGCAGCCCGGGATCTGGACAGGGGTTTCAGCCCCAGCATTTT.

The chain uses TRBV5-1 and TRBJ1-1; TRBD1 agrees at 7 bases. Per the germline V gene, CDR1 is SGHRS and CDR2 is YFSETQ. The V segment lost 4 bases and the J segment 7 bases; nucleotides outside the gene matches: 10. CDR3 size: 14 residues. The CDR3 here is CASSLTGSDGEAFF. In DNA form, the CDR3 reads TGCGCCAGCAGCCTGACAGGGAGTGACGGTGAAGCTTTCTTT.

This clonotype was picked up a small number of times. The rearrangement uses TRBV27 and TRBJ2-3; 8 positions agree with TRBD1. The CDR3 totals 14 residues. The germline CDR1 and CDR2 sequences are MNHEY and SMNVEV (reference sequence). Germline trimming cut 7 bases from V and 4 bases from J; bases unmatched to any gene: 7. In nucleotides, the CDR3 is TGTGCCAGCAAGTCGACAGGGGTCGCAGATACGCAGTATTTT. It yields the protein CASKSTGVADTQYF.

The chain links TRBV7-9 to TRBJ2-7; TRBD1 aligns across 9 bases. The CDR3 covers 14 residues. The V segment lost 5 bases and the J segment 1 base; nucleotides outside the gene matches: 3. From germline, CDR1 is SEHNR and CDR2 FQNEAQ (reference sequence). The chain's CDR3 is CASSRDRASYEQYF. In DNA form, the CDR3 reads TGTGCCAGCAGCCGGGACAGGGCGTCCTACGAGCAGTACTTC.

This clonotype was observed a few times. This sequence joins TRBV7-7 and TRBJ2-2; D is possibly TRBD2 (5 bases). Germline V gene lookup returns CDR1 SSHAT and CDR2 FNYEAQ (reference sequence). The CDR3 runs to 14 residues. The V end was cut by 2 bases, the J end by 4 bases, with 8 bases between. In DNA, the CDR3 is TGTGCCAGCAGCTTAAGCGGATCCACCGGGGAGCTGTTTTTT. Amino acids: CASSLSGSTGELFF.

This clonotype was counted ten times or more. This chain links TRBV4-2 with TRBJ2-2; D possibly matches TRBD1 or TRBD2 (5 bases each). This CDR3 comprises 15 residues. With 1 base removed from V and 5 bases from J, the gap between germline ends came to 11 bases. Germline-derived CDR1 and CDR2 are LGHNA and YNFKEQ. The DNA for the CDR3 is TGTGCCAGCAGCCAAGTAGGGGACGAAACCGGGGAGCTGTTTTTT. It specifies CASSQVGDETGELFF.

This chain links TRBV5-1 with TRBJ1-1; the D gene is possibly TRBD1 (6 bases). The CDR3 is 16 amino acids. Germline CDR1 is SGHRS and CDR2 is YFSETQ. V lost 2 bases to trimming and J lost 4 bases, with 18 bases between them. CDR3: CASSLVWGRGTTEAFF. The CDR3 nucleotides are TGCGCCAGCAGCTTAGTATGGGGGCGGGGAACCACTGAAGCTTTCTTT.

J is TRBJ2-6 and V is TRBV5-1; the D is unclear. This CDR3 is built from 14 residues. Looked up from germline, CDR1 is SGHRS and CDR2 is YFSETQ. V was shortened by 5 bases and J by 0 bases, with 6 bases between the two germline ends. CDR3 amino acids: CASRVGSGANVLTF. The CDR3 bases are TGCGCCAGCAGGGTCGGCTCTGGGGCCAACGTCCTGACTTTC.

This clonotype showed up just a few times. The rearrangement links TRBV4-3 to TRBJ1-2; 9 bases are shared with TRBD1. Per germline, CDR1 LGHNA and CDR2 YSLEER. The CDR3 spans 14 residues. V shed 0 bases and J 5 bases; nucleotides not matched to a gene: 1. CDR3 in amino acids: CASSQDGTGYGYTF. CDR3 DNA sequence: TGCGCCAGCAGCCAAGATGGGACAGGGTATGGCTACACCTTC.

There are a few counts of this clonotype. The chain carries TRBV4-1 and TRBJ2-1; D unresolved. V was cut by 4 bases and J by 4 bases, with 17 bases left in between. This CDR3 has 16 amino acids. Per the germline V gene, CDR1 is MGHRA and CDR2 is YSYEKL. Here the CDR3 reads CASSPAGSLGYNEQFF. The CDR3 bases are TGCGCCAGCAGCCCTGCCGGAAGTCTCGGGTACAATGAGCAGTTCTTC.

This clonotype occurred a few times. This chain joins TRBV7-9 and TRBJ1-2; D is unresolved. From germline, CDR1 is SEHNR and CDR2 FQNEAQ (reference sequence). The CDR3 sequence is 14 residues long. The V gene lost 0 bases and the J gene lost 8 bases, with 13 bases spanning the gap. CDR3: CASSLARGENGYTF. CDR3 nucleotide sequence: TGTGCCAGCAGCTTAGCGCGGGGAGAGAACGGCTACACCTTC.

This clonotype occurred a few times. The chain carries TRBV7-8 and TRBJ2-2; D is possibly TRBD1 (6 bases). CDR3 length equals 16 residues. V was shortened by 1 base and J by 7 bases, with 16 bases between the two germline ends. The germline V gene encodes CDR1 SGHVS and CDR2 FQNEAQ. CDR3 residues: CASSLGGGLYRGELFF. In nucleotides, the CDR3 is TGTGCCAGCAGCTTAGGTGGGGGCCTATACCGCGGGGAGCTGTTTTTT.

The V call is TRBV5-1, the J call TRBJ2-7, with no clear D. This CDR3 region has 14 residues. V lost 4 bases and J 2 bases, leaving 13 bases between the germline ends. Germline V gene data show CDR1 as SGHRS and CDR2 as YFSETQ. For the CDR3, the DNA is TGCGCCAGCAGCCTCGAGGCCGGAGCCTACGAGCAGTACTTC. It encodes CASSLEAGAYEQYF.

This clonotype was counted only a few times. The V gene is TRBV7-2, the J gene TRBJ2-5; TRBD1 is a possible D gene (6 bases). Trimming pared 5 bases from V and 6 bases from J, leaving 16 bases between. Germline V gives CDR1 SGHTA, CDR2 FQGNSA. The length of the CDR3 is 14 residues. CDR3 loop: CASSPSQGMKTQYF. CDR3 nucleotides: TGTGCCAGCAGCCCCAGCCAGGGGATGAAGACCCAGTACTTC.

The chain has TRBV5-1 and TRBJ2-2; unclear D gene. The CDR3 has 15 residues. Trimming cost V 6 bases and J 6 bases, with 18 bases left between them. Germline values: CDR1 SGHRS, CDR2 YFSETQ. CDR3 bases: TGCGCCAGCAACGACTTAACCCGAGGTGCCGGGGAGCTGTTTTTT. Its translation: CASNDLTRGAGELFF.